This T cell receptor (beta chain) comes out of a study of beta chain features in type 1 diabetes. Background on the study: Healthy donors resembled patients in age, gender and cell yields.

This CDR3 has 14 amino acids. J gave up 4 bases and V 5 bases, and 7 bases lay outside the gene matches. Germline V gives CDR1 SGHAT, CDR2 FQDESV (reference sequence). To note about this clone: Its antigen is still unknown.

Findings of the study overall: Highly expressing activated T cells could be over-counted with a cDNA template.

CD4+ naive, central memory, regulatory and stem cell-like memory subsets were isolated by sorting on CD45RO/CCR7/CD25/CD127/CD95/CD27. Reverse transcription of all isolated RNA meant that expressed TCRB transcripts were sequenced. Repertoires were generated with immunoSEQ multiplex PCR, while TCRdb's copy carries only in-frame clones and drops some. The sample lists under 550,000 clones; more than 9.5% were seen once. The J gene is TRBJ2-7, the V gene TRBV11-1; 8 positions match TRBD1. The source of this sequence is a woman aged 18-29 years in good health. Sequencing was performed on naive CD4+ T cells from blood. In DNA, the CDR3 is TGTGCCAGCAGCACCGGACAGGGTCGGTACGAGCAGTACTTC. Its translation is CASSTGQGRYEQYF.